The entry that follows covers one T cell receptor (beta chain) sequence. Its antigen is still unknown. The source of the sample is a study of T cells in Graves' hyperthyroidism and ophthalmopathy. Amplified TCR beta CDR3 regions came from RNA transcripts. A first-round RT-PCR of the TCR CDR3 used the HTBI primer set. TCRdb re-called the multiplex PCR reads through MiXCR, storing one row per CDR3 protein. Among hundreds of thousands of distinct CDR3 sequences listed, around a sixth were seen once. Disease duration under 2 months; hyperthyroidism patients were aged 18 to 65. Overall study findings and caveats: Most clonotypes expanded in the thyroid (above 0.001) were also present in blood.

The clonotype was recovered from a woman aged 45-65 years with Graves' hyperthyroidism that later progressed to Graves' ophthalmopathy. Sequencing used blood.

The CDR3 nucleotides are TGTGCCATCAGTGTGACAGAAAACACCATATATTTT. Translated: CAISVTENTIYF. This rearrangement joins TRBV10-3 to TRBJ1-3, with a possible D match to TRBD1 (5 bases). Trimming stripped 4 bases from V and 6 bases from J, with 7 bases between. This CDR3 comprises 12 residues. Per germline, CDR1 ENHRY and CDR2 SYGVKD.